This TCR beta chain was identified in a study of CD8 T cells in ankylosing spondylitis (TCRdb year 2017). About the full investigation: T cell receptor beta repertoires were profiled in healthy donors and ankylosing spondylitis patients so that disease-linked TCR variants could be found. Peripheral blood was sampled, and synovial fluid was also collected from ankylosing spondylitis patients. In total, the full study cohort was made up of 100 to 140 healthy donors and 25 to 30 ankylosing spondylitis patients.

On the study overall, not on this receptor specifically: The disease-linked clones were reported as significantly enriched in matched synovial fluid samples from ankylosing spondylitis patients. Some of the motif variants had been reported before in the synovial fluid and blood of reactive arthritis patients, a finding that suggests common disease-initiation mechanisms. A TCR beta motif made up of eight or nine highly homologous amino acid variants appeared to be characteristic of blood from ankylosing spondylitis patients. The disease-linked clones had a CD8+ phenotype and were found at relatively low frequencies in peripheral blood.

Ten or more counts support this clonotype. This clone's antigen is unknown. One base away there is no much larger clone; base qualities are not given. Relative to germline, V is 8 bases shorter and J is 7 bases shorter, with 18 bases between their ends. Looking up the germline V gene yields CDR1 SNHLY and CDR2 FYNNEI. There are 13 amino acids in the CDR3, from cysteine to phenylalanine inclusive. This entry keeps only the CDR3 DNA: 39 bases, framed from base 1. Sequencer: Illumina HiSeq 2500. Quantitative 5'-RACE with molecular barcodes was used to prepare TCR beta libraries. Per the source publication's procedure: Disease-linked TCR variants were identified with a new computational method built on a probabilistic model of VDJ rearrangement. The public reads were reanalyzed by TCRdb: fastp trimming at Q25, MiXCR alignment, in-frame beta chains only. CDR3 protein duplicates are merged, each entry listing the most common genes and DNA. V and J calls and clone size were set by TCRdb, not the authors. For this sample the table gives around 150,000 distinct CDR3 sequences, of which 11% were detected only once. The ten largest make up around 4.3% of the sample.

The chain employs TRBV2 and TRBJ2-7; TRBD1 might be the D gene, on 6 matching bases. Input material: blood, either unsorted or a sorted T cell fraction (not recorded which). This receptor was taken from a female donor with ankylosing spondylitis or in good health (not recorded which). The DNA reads TGTGCCAGCCAGCCCGTGGGGGCCTGGGAGCAGTACTTC. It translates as CASQPVGAWEQYF.